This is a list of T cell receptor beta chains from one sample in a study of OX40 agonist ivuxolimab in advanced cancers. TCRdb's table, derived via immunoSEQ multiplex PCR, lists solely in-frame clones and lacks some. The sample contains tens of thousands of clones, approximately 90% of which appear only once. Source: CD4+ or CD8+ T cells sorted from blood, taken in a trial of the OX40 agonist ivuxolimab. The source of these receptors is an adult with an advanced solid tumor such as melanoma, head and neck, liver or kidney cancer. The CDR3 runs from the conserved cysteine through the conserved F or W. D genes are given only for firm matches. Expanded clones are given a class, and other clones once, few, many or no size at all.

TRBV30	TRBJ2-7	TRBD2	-	TGTGCCTGGAGTGTACTACTAGCGGGTATCTACGAGCAGTACTTC	CAWSVLLAGIYEQYF
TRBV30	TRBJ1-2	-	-	TGTGCCTGGAGCCCTAGGCTGGTTACCTATGGCTACACCTTC	CAWSPRLVTYGYTF
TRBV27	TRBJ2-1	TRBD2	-	TGTGCCAGCAGTGTAGCGGGACCCTACAATGAGCAGTTCTTC	CASSVAGPYNEQFF
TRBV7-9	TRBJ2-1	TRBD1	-	TGTGCCAGCAGCTCATCCGGGACAGAGAATGAGCAGTTCTTC	CASSSSGTENEQFF
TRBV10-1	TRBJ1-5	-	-	TGCGCCAGCAGTTCGGGACCGAGGACATATAGCAATCAGCCCCAGCATTTT	CASSSGPRTYSNQPQHF
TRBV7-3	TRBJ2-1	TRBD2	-	TGTGCCAGCAGCCCATTCGGGACTAGTTTTGCCCCTTCGGAGAATGAGCAGTTCTTC	CASSPFGTSFAPSENEQFF
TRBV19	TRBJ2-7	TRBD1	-	TGTGCCAGTAGTATAGGGACAGGGGTCGCCTACGAGCAGTACTTC	CASSIGTGVAYEQYF
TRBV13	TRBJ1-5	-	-	TGTGCCAGCAGCTTATGGGGGCACGGACAGCCCCAGCATTTT	CASSLWGHGQPQHF
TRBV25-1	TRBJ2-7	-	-	TGTGCCAGCAGTGTGTTCCCCCCCGGGACCAACTCCTACGAGCAGTACTTC	CASSVFPPGTNSYEQYF
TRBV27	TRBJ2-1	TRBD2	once	TGTGCCAGCAGTTTGGCGCGGGGGGGCCGCGATGAGCAGTTCTTC	CASSLARGGRDEQFF
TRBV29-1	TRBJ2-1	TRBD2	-	TGCAGCGTTGAAGACGGACTAGCGGGAGATGAGCAGTTCTTC	CSVEDGLAGDEQFF
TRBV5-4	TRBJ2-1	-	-	TGTGCCAGCAGCGAATTGGAGCGGGACATTGAGCAGTTCTTC	CASSELERDIEQFF
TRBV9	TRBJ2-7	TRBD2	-	TGTGCCAGCAGCGTAGTAGCGGGGCCGGTCTACGAGCAGTACTTC	CASSVVAGPVYEQYF
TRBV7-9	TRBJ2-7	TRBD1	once	TGTGCCAGCAGCCACCTGAGTGTGACAGGGGTAGACGAGCAGTACTTC	CASSHLSVTGVDEQYF
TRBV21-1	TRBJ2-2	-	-	TGTGCCAGCAGCATAGGATTTAGGGTAGCGGGAGAAATCGGGGAGCTGTTTTTT	CASSIGFRVAGEIGELFF
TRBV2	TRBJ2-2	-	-	TGTGCCAGCCTAAGACGGGGGAGTAACACCGGGGAGCTGTTTTTT	CASLRRGSNTGELFF
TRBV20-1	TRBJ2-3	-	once	TGCAGTGCCCAAGAGGTGCCGCAGTATTTT	CSAQEVPQYF
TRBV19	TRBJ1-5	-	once	TGTGCCAGTAGTATAATCAGCGGTCGAGGACCCCAGCATTTT	CASSIISGRGPQHF
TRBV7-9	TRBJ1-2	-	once	TGTGCCAGCAGCCCGCCAGGGCCGGATGGCTACACCTTC	CASSPPGPDGYTF
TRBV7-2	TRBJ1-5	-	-	TGTGCCAGCAGCCACCGCAGGGGCGAAGGTAGCAATCAGCCCCAGCATTTT	CASSHRRGEGSNQPQHF
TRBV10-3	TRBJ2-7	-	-	TGTGCCATCAGTGAAATCTCAGGGCCCGAGCAGTACTTC	CAISEISGPEQYF
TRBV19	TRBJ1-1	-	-	TGTGCCAGTCTACGACAATCGAACACTGAAGCTTTCTTT	CASLRQSNTEAFF
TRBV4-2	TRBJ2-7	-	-	TGTGCCAGCAGGCCAGGGAACACGGACGAGCAGTACTTC	CASRPGNTDEQYF
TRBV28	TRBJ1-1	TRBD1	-	TGTGCCAGCGAGGGGGCGGGTACTGAAGCTTTCTTT	CASEGAGTEAFF
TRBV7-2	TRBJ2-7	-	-	TGTGCCAGCAGTTTCGCGAGCTCCTACGAGCAGTACTTC	CASSFASSYEQYF
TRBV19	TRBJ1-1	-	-	TGTGCCAGTAGTATATGGACTGAAGCTTTCTTT	CASSIWTEAFF
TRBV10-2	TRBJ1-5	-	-	TGCGCCAGCAGTGAGTCAAAGAAACTTGCTCAGCCCCAGCATTTT	CASSESKKLAQPQHF
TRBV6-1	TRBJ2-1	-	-	TGTGCCAGCAGTGAAATTAGCGGAAACTACAATGAGCAGTTCTTC	CASSEISGNYNEQFF
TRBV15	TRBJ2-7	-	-	TGTGCCACCAGCAGACCCCTCGGTAACGAGCAGTACTTC	CATSRPLGNEQYF
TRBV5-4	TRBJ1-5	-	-	TGTGCCAGCAGCTGGGGCGGGGGCAATCAGCCCCAGCATTTT	CASSWGGGNQPQHF
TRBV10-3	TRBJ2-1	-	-	TGTGCCATCAGCCTGGAGGGTTTTGGCGATGAGCAGTTCTTC	CAISLEGFGDEQFF
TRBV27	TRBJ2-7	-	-	TGTGCCAGCAGCCTAGGTCCGTTGGCAGCCTACGAGCAGTACTTC	CASSLGPLAAYEQYF
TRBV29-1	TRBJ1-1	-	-	TGCAGCGTTGAAGTACCAGAGAACACTGAAGCTTTCTTT	CSVEVPENTEAFF
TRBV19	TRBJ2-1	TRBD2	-	TGTGCCAGTAAGGAACTAGCGGGGGGGCACAATGAGCAGTTCTTC	CASKELAGGHNEQFF
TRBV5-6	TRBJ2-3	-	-	TGTGCCAGCAGCTTGGGAGTTGGGCCGTACACAGATACGCAGTATTTT	CASSLGVGPYTDTQYF
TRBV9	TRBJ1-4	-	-	TGTGCCAGCAGCGCGGATACGGATGAAAAACTGTTTTTT	CASSADTDEKLFF
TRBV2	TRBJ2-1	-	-	TGTGCCAGCAGTGAAGCGAGTCTGGACCTAAACCATGAGCAGTTCTTC	CASSEASLDLNHEQFF
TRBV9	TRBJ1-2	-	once	TGTGCCAGCAGCGGAAGGGACCTCCCCCTAACTAACTATGGCTACACCTTC	CASSGRDLPLTNYGYTF
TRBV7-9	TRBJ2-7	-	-	TGTGCCAGCAGCTTAGCGCCGGCCCCGCAGTACTTC	CASSLAPAPQYF
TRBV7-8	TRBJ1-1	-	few	TGTGCCAGCAGCTTAGAGTTGGGATCGAACACTGAAGCTTTCTTT	CASSLELGSNTEAFF
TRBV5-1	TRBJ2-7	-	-	TGCGCCAGCAGGGAGGGCCTCGAGCAGTACTTC	CASREGLEQYF